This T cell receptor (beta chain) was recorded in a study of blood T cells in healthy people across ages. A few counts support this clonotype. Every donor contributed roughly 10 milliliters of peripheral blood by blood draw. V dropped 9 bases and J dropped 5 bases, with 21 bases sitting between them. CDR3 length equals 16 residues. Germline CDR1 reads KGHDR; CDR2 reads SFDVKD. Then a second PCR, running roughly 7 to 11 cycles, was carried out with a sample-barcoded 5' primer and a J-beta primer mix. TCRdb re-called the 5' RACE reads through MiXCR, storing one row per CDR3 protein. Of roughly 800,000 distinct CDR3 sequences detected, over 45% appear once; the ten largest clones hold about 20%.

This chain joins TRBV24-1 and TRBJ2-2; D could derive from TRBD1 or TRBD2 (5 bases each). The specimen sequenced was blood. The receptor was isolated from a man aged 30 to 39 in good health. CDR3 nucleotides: TGTGCCACCCACGACTCAGGGACCGGCGGGACCGGGGAGCTGTTTTTT. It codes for CATHDSGTGGTGELFF.